This record covers a single T cell receptor (beta chain). This entry is derived from a study of blood T cell repertoires in COVID-19. The junction had 7 bases not matched to a gene; V was cut back by 4 bases and J by 0 bases. The germline CDR1 and CDR2 sequences are SGHTA and FQGNSA. The CDR3 contains 16 residues. The assay was immunoSEQ multiplex PCR, and TCRdb's table has in-frame clones only and misses some. Counted here are some 170,000 clones, 85% to 90% occurring once; the ten biggest clones make up 9.5% to 15%. This receptor was identified in a woman in her 70s with COVID-19, enrolled during active disease. This rearrangement joins TRBV7-2 to TRBJ2-7; 9 nucleotides line up with TRBD1. Sequences were obtained from peripheral blood. CDR3 sequence: CASSYAGTGSSYEQYF. The CDR3 DNA follows: TGTGCCAGCAGCTACGCCGGGACAGGGAGCTCCTACGAGCAGTACTTC.